These 29 T cell receptor beta chains were sequenced from one sample in a study of regulatory T cells in long-lasting Graves disease. This sample's time point: newly diagnosed GD, antithyroid drugs for less than 3 months. The authors made the TCR library using RNA they extracted from PBMCs. Construction of TCR beta libraries relied on iRepertoire HTBI primers and on Arm-PCR targeting CDR3 regions. MiXCR, run by TCRdb on the multiplex PCR reads, gives a single entry per CDR3 protein. The sample consists of some 410,000 distinct CDR3 sequences, around 15% of them appearing once. The data were also submitted as part of a second study, on T cells in Graves' hyperthyroidism and ophthalmopathy.

Sequencing used peripheral blood mononuclear cells (PBMCs), obtained at new diagnosis, from a patient treated with antithyroid drugs. These receptor sequences come from a woman aged 25 to 45 with Graves disease.

The genes are TRBV4-1 and TRBJ2-5; 9 bases fit TRBD1. This CDR3 has 15 amino acids. Germline V lookup: CDR1 MGHRA, CDR2 YSYEKL. The trim removed 4 bases at V and 5 bases at J, leaving 8 bases unmatched. CDR3 DNA: TGCGCCAGCAGCCCTCCGGGACAGGGTCGGGAGACCCAGTACTTC. Residues: CASSPPGQGRETQYF.

This clonotype was found many times. This chain joins TRBV10-3 and TRBJ2-1; 9 bases agree with TRBD2. From germline, CDR1 is ENHRY and CDR2 SYGVKD. CDR3 length: 16 amino acids. The V and J ends lost 3 bases and 0 bases, in that order; junction bases with no gene match: 3. This CDR3 reads CAISDVAGASYNEQFF. DNA of the CDR3: TGTGCCATCAGTGATGTAGCGGGAGCCTCCTACAATGAGCAGTTCTTC.

As for this clonotype: This likely traces to a read error, being one base from a far larger clone. The V call is TRBV20-1, the J call TRBJ2-1; 11 bases are a match to TRBD2. From germline, CDR1 is DFQATT and CDR2 SNEGSKA (reference sequence). This CDR3 region has 15 residues. V dropped 6 bases and J dropped 10; count of bases not matched to a gene: 14. The CDR3 nucleotides are TGCAGTGCGATTGGGACTAGCGGACTCTCCTACGAGCAGTTCTTC. Translating gives CSAIGTSGLSYEQFF.

This clonotype has a count of ten or more. The chain is built from TRBV20-1 and TRBJ1-2; D gene unclear. Looked up from germline, CDR1 is DFQATT and CDR2 is SNEGSKA (reference sequence). The ends were cut back, 6 bases at V and 2 bases at J, with 10 bases in the middle. CDR3 length equals 12 residues. CDR3 DNA sequence: TGCAGTGCGGTAACTACGAACTATGGCTACACCTTC. Translated, it gives CSAVTTNYGYTF.

This clonotype was seen at least ten times. The chain carries TRBV5-1 and TRBJ2-1; 7 nucleotides agree with TRBD2. The V segment lost 0 bases and the J segment 9 bases; nucleotides outside the gene matches: 9. The CDR3 loop spans 15 amino acids. Germline V CDR1 and CDR2: SGHRS, YFSETQ. The CDR3 nucleotides are TGCGCCAGCAGCTTGGCCCCCGGACTAGTCGCTGAGCAGTTCTTC. Translated, it gives CASSLAPGLVAEQFF.

The V gene is TRBV7-3, the J gene TRBJ2-2; D not certain. This CDR3 region has 15 residues. CDR1 SGHTA and CDR2 FQGTGA come from the germline V gene. V dropped 0 bases and J dropped 6 bases, with 11 bases sitting between them. The CDR3, as DNA: TGTGCCAGCAGCTTAACAGGGTCGATCGCCGGGGAGCTGTTTTTT. Its translation is CASSLTGSIAGELFF.

This clonotype was recorded many times. The CDR3 loop is CASSSRGLGTDTQYF. The CDR3 nucleotides read TGTGCCAGCAGTTCCAGGGGCCTTGGCACAGATACGCAGTATTTT. The genes are TRBV28 and TRBJ2-3; weak D call: TRBD1 (6 bases). The ends were cut back, 4 bases at V and 1 base at J, with 12 bases in the middle. Looked up from germline, CDR1 is MDHEN and CDR2 is SYDVKM. The CDR3 has 15 residues.

This clonotype was seen repeatedly, ten times or more. The rearrangement links TRBV14 to TRBJ1-2; D is unresolved. CDR1 SGHDN and CDR2 FVKESK come from the germline V gene. Trimming removed 4 bases at V and 6 bases at J, with 27 bases between. The CDR3 length is 18 residues. DNA for the CDR3: TGTGCCAGCAGCCTGGACGCTTACGCAATAAACGAAAAGGATGGCTACACCTTC. It translates to CASSLDAYAINEKDGYTF.

The chain links TRBV28 to TRBJ1-2; TRBD1 is a possible D gene (5 bases). V lost 10 bases to trimming and J lost 2 bases, with 17 bases between them. From germline, CDR1 is MDHEN and CDR2 SYDVKM. This CDR3 contains 14 residues. CDR3 loop: CATEGENRNYGYTF. The CDR3 DNA reads as TGTGCCACGGAAGGGGAAAATAGGAACTATGGCTACACCTTC.

This clonotype was observed at least ten times. This rearrangement joins TRBV11-2 to TRBJ2-2; D is uncertain. V shed 4 bases and J shed 0 bases, with 24 bases lying between them. This CDR3 comprises 20 residues. The germline CDR1 and CDR2 sequences are SGHAT and FQNNGV. As DNA, the CDR3 is TGTGCCAGCAGCTCGCACCCCTGGAAATTGAATCAAGCGAACACCGGGGAGCTGTTTTTT. This encodes CASSSHPWKLNQANTGELFF. Full variable domain (remainder filled in from reference TRBV11-2 and TRBJ2-2): EAGVAQSPRYKIIEKRQSVAFWCNPISGHATLYWYQQILGQGPKLLIQFQNNGVVDDSQLPKDRFSAERLKGVDSTLKIQPAKLEDSAVYLCASSSHPWKLNQANTGELFFGEGSRLTVL.

This clonotype was detected only once. V gene TRBV7-2 combines with J gene TRBJ2-7; tentative D call: TRBD2 (6 bases). V dropped 4 bases and J dropped 0 bases, with 13 bases sitting between them. The CDR3 is 15 amino acids. Germline CDR1 and CDR2: SGHTA and FQGNSA. The CDR3 here is CASSWGLASSYEQYF. The CDR3 nucleotides are TGTGCCAGCAGCTGGGGACTTGCCAGCTCCTACGAGCAGTACTTC. Together with reference TRBV7-2 and TRBJ2-7, the CDR3 gives the full variable domain: GAGVSQSPSNKVTEKGKDVELRCDPISGHTALYWYRQSLGQGLEFLIYFQGNSAPDKSGLPSDRFSAERTGGSVSTLTIQRTQQEDSAVYLCASSWGLASSYEQYFGPGTRLTVT.

J is TRBJ2-3 and V is TRBV4-3; 7 bases map to TRBD2. The CDR3 length is 16 residues. V shed 0 bases and J 1 base; nucleotides not matched to a gene: 4. Looked up from germline, CDR1 is LGHNA and CDR2 is YSLEER. The CDR3 spells CASSQEGGSGTDTQYF. The DNA for the CDR3 is TGCGCCAGCAGCCAAGAAGGCGGGAGTGGCACAGATACGCAGTATTTT.

This clonotype was observed many times. The V gene is TRBV18, the J gene TRBJ1-1; 8 bases fit TRBD1. CDR3 size: 15 residues. Looked up from germline, CDR1 is KGHSH and CDR2 is LQKENI. V lost 4 bases and J lost 4; bases outside the gene matches: 8. The DNA for the CDR3 is TGTGCCAGCTCACGAACAGGGGGTGAGGGCACTGAAGCTTTCTTT. It specifies CASSRTGGEGTEAFF.

This clonotype was counted ten times or more. The rearrangement links TRBV7-9 to TRBJ1-1, with 7 bases identical to TRBD1. Germline V gives CDR1 SEHNR, CDR2 FQNEAQ (reference sequence). Unmatched junction bases numbered 7, after V lost 4 bases and J lost 5 bases. The CDR3 covers 14 residues. Written as DNA, the CDR3 is TGTGCCAGCAGCTGGCAAACAGGGGATACTGAAGCTTTCTTT. This encodes CASSWQTGDTEAFF.

This clonotype turned up a few times. The V gene is TRBV7-2, the J gene TRBJ1-6, with a possible D match to TRBD1 (6 bases). CDR1 SGHTA and CDR2 FQGNSA come from the germline V gene. Trimming left V 1 base short and J 6 bases short, with 13 bases between. This CDR3 has 16 residues. The CDR3 sequence: CASSLGSGHFNSPLHF. The CDR3 DNA follows: TGTGCCAGCAGCTTAGGTTCGGGACACTTTAATTCACCCCTCCACTTT.

The V gene is TRBV19, the J gene TRBJ1-2, with D unclear. From germline, CDR1 is LNHDA and CDR2 SQIVND (reference sequence). V was clipped by 7 bases and J by 4 bases, with 16 bases between them. The CDR3 loop spans 14 amino acids. CDR3 nucleotide sequence: TGTGCCAGTACCTCAAAAAGGGATGGCTATGGCTACACCTTC. Amino acids: CASTSKRDGYGYTF.

This clonotype was recorded at least ten times. The chain has TRBV7-9 and TRBJ1-4; D gene unclear. CDR1 SEHNR and CDR2 FQNEAQ come from the germline V gene (reference sequence). V was clipped by 1 base and J by 4 bases, with 7 bases between them. This CDR3 is built from 14 residues. CDR3 nucleotides: TGTGCCAGCAGCTTAGTATACGGTAATGAAAAACTGTTTTTT. It yields the protein CASSLVYGNEKLFF.

The chain combines TRBV28 with TRBJ2-3; 9 bases line up with TRBD2. The CDR3 sequence is 15 residues long. Germline V gene lookup returns CDR1 MDHEN and CDR2 SYDVKM. The V gene end was trimmed by 4 bases and the J gene end by 2 bases; junction bases not matched to a gene: 4. In DNA, the CDR3 is TGTGCCAGCAGTTCCCTAGCGGGGTACACAGATACGCAGTATTTT. Its translation is CASSSLAGYTDTQYF.

The table lists this clonotype with many counts. This chain connects TRBV6-2 or TRBV6-3 to TRBJ1-3; 9 bases map to TRBD1. The CDR3 spans 18 residues. CDR1 and CDR2 (germline): MNHEY, SVGEGT. J gave up 0 bases and V 4 bases, and 10 bases lay outside the gene matches. CDR3 sequence (DNA): TGTGCCAGCAGTTCGTGGGAGGACAGGGGCAGCTCTGGAAACACCATATATTTT. Translation gives CASSSWEDRGSSGNTIYF.

V usage is TRBV19 and J usage is TRBJ2-7; tentatively, D is TRBD1 (6 bases). Trimming pared 8 bases from V and 4 bases from J, leaving 21 bases between. CDR3 length: 15 amino acids. The germline gives CDR1 LNHDA, CDR2 SQIVND (reference sequence). Here the CDR3 DNA reads TGTGCCAGTGCCCCGGATGCAGGGGCTTCTTACGAGCAGTACTTC. This codes for CASAPDAGASYEQYF. Combining the CDR3 with reference TRBV19 and TRBJ2-7 gives the whole variable domain DGGITQSPKYLFRKEGQNVTLSCEQNLNHDAMYWYRQDPGQGLRLIYYSQIVNDFQKGDIAEGYSVSREKKESFPLTVTSAQKNPTAFYLCASAPDAGASYEQYFGPGTRLTVT.

Ten or more counts support this clonotype. The J gene is TRBJ1-1, the V gene TRBV10-3, with 12 nucleotides matching TRBD1. Unmatched junction bases numbered 8, after V lost 6 bases and J lost 3 bases. CDR1 and CDR2 from the germline V gene are ENHRY and SYGVKD. The CDR3 runs to 16 residues. The DNA for the CDR3 is TGTGCCATCAGCCGGGACAGGGGGCATCTGGACACTGAAGCTTTCTTT. This sequence encodes CAISRDRGHLDTEAFF.

Only one count was recorded for this clonotype. The gene calls are TRBV29-1 and TRBJ2-1; possibly TRBD1 for D (5 bases). The V end lost 6 bases, the J end lost 2 bases, and 20 bases lay between the germline ends. The CDR3 covers 16 residues. Germline CDR1 and CDR2: SQVTM and ANQGSEA. The CDR3 sequence: CSVPFVGPPAYNEQFF. DNA for the CDR3: TGCAGCGTCCCTTTCGTGGGGCCCCCCGCCTACAATGAGCAGTTCTTC.

This clonotype was seen ten or more times. The chain carries TRBV20-1 and TRBJ1-1, with 7 bases identical to TRBD1. Germline CDR1 is DFQATT and CDR2 is SNEGSKA (reference sequence). This CDR3 has 17 residues. V trimming: 1 base; J trimming: 2 bases; junction bases outside the gene matches: 13. CDR3 sequence: CSARGPRTGQTNTEAFF. DNA of the CDR3: TGCAGTGCTAGAGGGCCCAGGACAGGTCAAACCAACACTGAAGCTTTCTTT.

This clonotype appeared a few times. The rearrangement uses TRBV7-2 and TRBJ2-1; D may correspond to TRBD1 or TRBD2 (5 bases each). The germline gives CDR1 SGHTA, CDR2 FQGNSA. The CDR3 covers 15 residues. V gave up 3 bases and J gave up 6 bases, with 15 bases separating them. The CDR3 nucleotides are TGTGCCAGCAGCTTTTGGGACCCACTAGGCAATGAGCAGTTCTTC. Translating it yields CASSFWDPLGNEQFF.

A few counts support this clonotype. The chain links TRBV6-1 to TRBJ2-3; D is unresolved. This CDR3 is built from 14 residues. Germline CDR1 MNHNS, CDR2 SASEGT. V dropped 3 bases and J dropped 5 bases, with 12 bases sitting between them. CDR3 residues: CASSDEMSGDTQYF. In DNA, the CDR3 is TGTGCCAGCAGTGATGAGATGAGTGGAGATACGCAGTATTTT.

This clonotype was observed a few times. This may be a read error, as it is one base from a much larger clone. The V gene is TRBV11-2, the J gene TRBJ1-1; a weak D match, TRBD1 (5 bases). The CDR3 runs to 17 residues. Germline-derived CDR1 and CDR2 are SGHAT and FQNNGV. In DNA form, the CDR3 reads TGTGCCAGCAGGCCAGGGCGATACTGGACAAGGAACACTAAAGCTTTCTTT. Amino acids: CASRPGRYWTRNTKAFF.

The table lists this clonotype with many counts. J is TRBJ2-5 and V is TRBV20-1; 7 nucleotides line up with TRBD1. V shed 3 bases and J 4 bases; nucleotides not matched to a gene: 11. CDR3 length: 15 amino acids. CDR1 is DFQATT and CDR2 is SNEGSKA in the germline V gene (reference sequence). Here the CDR3 reads CSASLGQVGVETQYF. The CDR3 DNA is TGCAGTGCTAGCCTTGGACAGGTCGGGGTAGAGACCCAGTACTTC.

In its sample, this clonotype was seen a few times. This may come from a read error, since a much larger clone is one base off. CDR3 region: CASSRTGVVAFF. In nucleotides, the CDR3 is TGTGCCAGCTCACGGACAGGGGTTGTAGCTTTCTTT. The chain employs TRBV18 and TRBJ1-1; 9 bases are a match to TRBD1. This CDR3 spans 12 amino acids. Germline V gene data show CDR1 as KGHSH and CDR2 as LQKENI. V trimming: 4 bases; J trimming: 10 bases; junction bases outside the gene matches: 4.

About this clonotype itself: Given a much more abundant clone one base away, this may be a read error. The rearrangement joins TRBV10-2 to TRBJ1-4, with D perhaps matching TRBD1 (6 bases). From germline, CDR1 is WSHSY and CDR2 SAAADI. Trimming took off 8 bases at V and 7 bases at J, with 17 bases between the two ends. This CDR3 comprises 14 residues. CDR3 sequence reads: CASGVTGRIEKLFF. In nucleotides, the CDR3 is TGCGCCAGCGGCGTAACAGGGAGGATTGAAAAACTGTTTTTT.